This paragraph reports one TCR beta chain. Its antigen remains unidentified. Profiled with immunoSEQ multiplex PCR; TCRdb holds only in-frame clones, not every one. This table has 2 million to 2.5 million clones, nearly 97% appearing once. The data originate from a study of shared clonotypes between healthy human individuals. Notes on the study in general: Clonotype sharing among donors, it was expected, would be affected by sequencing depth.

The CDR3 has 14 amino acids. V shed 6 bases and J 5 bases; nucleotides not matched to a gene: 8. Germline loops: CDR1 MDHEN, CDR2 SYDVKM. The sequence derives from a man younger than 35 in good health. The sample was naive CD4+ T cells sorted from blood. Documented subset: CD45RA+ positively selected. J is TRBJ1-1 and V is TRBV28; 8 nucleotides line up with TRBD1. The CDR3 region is CASRDGQGRTEAFF. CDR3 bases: TGTGCCAGCAGAGATGGACAGGGACGAACTGAAGCTTTCTTT.